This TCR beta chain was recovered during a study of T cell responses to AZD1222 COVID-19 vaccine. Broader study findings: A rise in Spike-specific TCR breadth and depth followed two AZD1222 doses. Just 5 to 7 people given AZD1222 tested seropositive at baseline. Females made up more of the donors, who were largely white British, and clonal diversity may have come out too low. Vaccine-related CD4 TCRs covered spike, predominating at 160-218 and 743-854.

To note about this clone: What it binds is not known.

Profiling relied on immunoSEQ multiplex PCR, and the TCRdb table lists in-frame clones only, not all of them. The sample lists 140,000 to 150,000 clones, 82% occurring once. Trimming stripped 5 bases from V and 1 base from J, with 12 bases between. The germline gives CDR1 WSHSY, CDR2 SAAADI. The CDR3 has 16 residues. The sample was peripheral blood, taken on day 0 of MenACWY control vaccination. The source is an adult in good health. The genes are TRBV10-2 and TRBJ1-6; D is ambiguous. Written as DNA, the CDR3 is TGCGCCAGCAGTTTGGAGGGAGGGTCCTATAATTCACCCCTCCACTTT. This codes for CASSLEGGSYNSPLHF.